This entry describes one T cell receptor (beta chain). As yet, its antigen is unknown. Each CDR3 protein is one row after TCRdb ran MiXCR on the 5' RACE reads. The sample records 1.5 million to 2 million distinct CDR3 sequences, 25% to 35% being singletons. The data originate from a study of identical twins. Study results and limitations: These conclusions were based on statistical analysis (cross-sectional, not following the same donors).

Trimming took 5 bases from V and 5 from J; bases not matched to a gene: 9. The CDR3 is made up of 15 amino acids. Sequencing was carried out using cord blood. This sequence originates from a newborn girl in good health. V is TRBV12-3 or TRBV12-4 and J is TRBJ1-2; TRBD1 matches 9 bases. The CDR3, as DNA: TGTGCCAGCAGTGAAACAGGGGGCGCGGGGTATGGCTACACCTTC. Translated: CASSETGGAGYGYTF.